The 15 T cell receptor beta chains in this list originate from one sample, sequenced in a study of T cells in Graves' hyperthyroidism and ophthalmopathy. TCR beta CDR3 regions were amplified from RNA transcripts. Researchers ran a first-round RT-PCR on the TCR CDR3 using the HTBI primer set. TCRdb analysed the multiplex PCR reads with MiXCR anew, one entry per CDR3 protein. The repertoire holds about 640,000 distinct CDR3 sequences, with about 14% as singletons. Specimen: blood. Receptors originate from a woman between 45 and 60 years old with Graves' ophthalmopathy.

The sample holds many counts of this clonotype. The rearrangement uses TRBV18 and TRBJ1-5; D is perhaps TRBD1 (5 bases). The CDR3 sequence is 14 residues long. Germline assignment: CDR1 KGHSH and CDR2 LQKENI. V lost 3 bases and J 5 bases, leaving 11 bases between the germline ends. The CDR3 spells CASSPSREHQPQHF. CDR3 DNA: TGTGCCAGCTCACCTTCCAGGGAGCATCAGCCCCAGCATTTT.

This clonotype was detected a few times. V usage is TRBV6-6 and J usage is TRBJ1-1; no clear D. CDR1 and CDR2 (germline): MNHNY, SVGAGI (reference sequence). This CDR3 is 16 amino acids long. With 2 bases removed from V and 1 base from J, the gap between germline ends came to 14 bases. The CDR3 DNA sequence: TGTGCCAGCAGTTACGACTACCGAGACGAGAACACTGAAGCTTTCTTT. It encodes CASSYDYRDENTEAFF.

This clonotype was observed many times. The chain carries TRBV24-1 and TRBJ1-5, with 9 bases that match TRBD1. CDR3 length: 15 residues. Germline V gene data show CDR1 as KGHDR and CDR2 as SFDVKD. V lost 4 bases to trimming and J lost 2 bases; unmatched junction nucleotides: 2. The CDR3 sequence is CATSDRTGGNQPQHF. Here the CDR3 DNA reads TGTGCCACCAGTGACCGGACAGGGGGCAATCAGCCCCAGCATTTT.

This clonotype was observed a few times. A much larger clone differs by one base, so this may be a read error. The chain employs TRBV13 and TRBJ2-1, with 10 bases matching TRBD2. With 5 bases clipped from V and 7 bases from J, the junction kept 2 bases outside the gene matches. CDR3 length: 13 amino acids. The germline V gene has CDR1 PRHDT and CDR2 FYEKMQ (reference sequence). CDR3 nucleotide sequence: TGTGCCAGCAGCCCTAGCGGGAGAAATGAGCAGTTCTTC. Protein sequence: CASSPSGRNEQFF.

This clonotype was seen more than once but under ten times. The V and J genes are TRBV20-1 and TRBJ1-6, with D tentatively TRBD1 (5 bases). This CDR3 has 17 amino acids. Trimming shortened V by 0 bases and J by 8 bases, and 20 bases separated the two germline ends. The germline CDR1 and CDR2 sequences are DFQATT and SNEGSKA (reference sequence). The CDR3 is CSAREFAARERDSPLHF. The DNA of the CDR3 is TGCAGTGCTAGAGAATTTGCCGCCAGGGAGCGAGATTCACCCCTCCACTTT.

A note on this clonotype: It may be a read error: a sequence one base away is much more abundant. J is TRBJ2-7 and V is TRBV6-1; D possibly matches TRBD1 or TRBD2 (5 bases each). From germline, CDR1 is MNHNS and CDR2 SASEGT. The length of the CDR3 is 17 residues. V shed 10 bases and J shed 2 bases, with 27 bases lying between them. The CDR3 nucleotides read TGTGCCACCAACGACAAGCCCCGGGACGGAAAACCCTACGAGCAGTACTTC. This translates into CATNDKPRDGKPYEQYF.

The chain employs TRBV20-1 and TRBJ2-6, with D tentatively TRBD2 (6 bases). Germline CDR1 is DFQATT and CDR2 is SNEGSKA (reference sequence). Trimming shortened V by 0 bases and J by 0 bases, and 6 bases separated the two germline ends. The CDR3 sequence is 15 residues long. The CDR3 DNA sequence: TGCAGTGCTAGAGAGGGAGGCTCTGGGGCCAACGTCCTGACTTTC. Amino acids: CSAREGGSGANVLTF.

This clonotype was observed a few times. The rearrangement links TRBV30 to TRBJ2-1, with 11 bases fitting TRBD1. V lost 0 bases to trimming and J lost 10 bases; unmatched junction nucleotides: 11. The CDR3 consists of 16 residues. CDR1 is GTSNPN, CDR2 SVGIG, per germline (reference sequence). The CDR3 region is CAWSVGGQGAIGEQFF. CDR3 coding DNA: TGTGCCTGGAGTGTAGGCGGACAGGGGGCGATTGGCGAGCAGTTCTTC.

This rearrangement joins TRBV9 to TRBJ2-3, with 13 bases that match TRBD2. CDR1 and CDR2 from the germline V gene are SGDLS and YYNGEE. V shed 2 bases, J shed 2 bases, and the junction held 8 bases outside the gene matches. The CDR3 spans 18 residues. CDR3 coding DNA: TGTGCCAGCAGCGTCAGGACTAGCGGGAGAGGGTCCACAGATACGCAGTATTTT. Translation gives CASSVRTSGRGSTDTQYF.

This rearrangement joins TRBV9 to TRBJ2-1; possible D gene TRBD1, 6 bases. CDR3 length: 13 residues. V was trimmed by 4 bases and J by 4 bases, leaving 9 bases between them. Germline CDR1 SGDLS, CDR2 YYNGEE. CDR3: CASSRDTYNEQFF. CDR3 nucleotides: TGTGCCAGCAGCCGGGACACATACAATGAGCAGTTCTTC.

The table lists this clonotype with many counts. This sequence joins TRBV14 and TRBJ1-1; D is unresolved. The germline V and J ends were trimmed by 4 bases and 2 bases, with 8 bases remaining between them. This CDR3 contains 13 residues. Germline loops: CDR1 SGHDN, CDR2 FVKESK. CDR3 sequence (DNA): TGTGCCAGCAGCCGTGGATCTAACACTGAAGCTTTCTTT. It is translated as CASSRGSNTEAFF.

Details on this clonotype: This could be a read error, since a much larger clone is one nucleotide away. V is TRBV12-3 or TRBV12-4 and J is TRBJ2-3; TRBD1 matches at 7 bases. V dropped 8 bases and J dropped 2; count of bases not matched to a gene: 13. The CDR3 is made up of 16 amino acids. CDR3 in amino acids: CASGPHRGSLTDTQYF. In nucleotides, the CDR3 is TGTGCCAGCGGCCCACACAGGGGAAGTCTCACAGATACGCAGTATTTT.

This clonotype came up many times. The chain employs TRBV28 and TRBJ1-5, with TRBD1 as a possible D gene (5 bases). The germline V gene has CDR1 MDHEN and CDR2 SYDVKM. V was trimmed by 7 bases and J by 0 bases, leaving 10 bases between them. The CDR3 runs 14 residues. The CDR3 loop is CASNVGGSNQPQHF. CDR3 in DNA: TGTGCCAGCAACGTCGGGGGTAGCAATCAGCCCCAGCATTTT.

This clonotype was observed many times. The chain is built from TRBV7-9 and TRBJ2-3, with TRBD2 as a possible D gene (6 bases). Germline-derived CDR1 and CDR2 are SEHNR and FQNEAQ (reference sequence). V lost 5 bases and J 2 bases, leaving 17 bases between the germline ends. This CDR3 comprises 16 residues. In DNA form, the CDR3 reads TGTGCCAGCAGCAACCCTATGGCGGGGTTCACAGATACGCAGTATTTT. Translation gives CASSNPMAGFTDTQYF.

This clonotype was seen many times. The CDR3 protein is CASSSPGLVGPKEQFF. In DNA form, the CDR3 reads TGTGCCAGCAGTTCTCCGGGACTAGTTGGGCCTAAGGAGCAGTTCTTC. This chain links TRBV28 with TRBJ2-1; 8 bases match TRBD2. With V trimmed by 4 bases and J by 10 bases, 15 bases remained unmatched. The CDR3 covers 16 residues. Germline-derived CDR1 and CDR2 are MDHEN and SYDVKM.